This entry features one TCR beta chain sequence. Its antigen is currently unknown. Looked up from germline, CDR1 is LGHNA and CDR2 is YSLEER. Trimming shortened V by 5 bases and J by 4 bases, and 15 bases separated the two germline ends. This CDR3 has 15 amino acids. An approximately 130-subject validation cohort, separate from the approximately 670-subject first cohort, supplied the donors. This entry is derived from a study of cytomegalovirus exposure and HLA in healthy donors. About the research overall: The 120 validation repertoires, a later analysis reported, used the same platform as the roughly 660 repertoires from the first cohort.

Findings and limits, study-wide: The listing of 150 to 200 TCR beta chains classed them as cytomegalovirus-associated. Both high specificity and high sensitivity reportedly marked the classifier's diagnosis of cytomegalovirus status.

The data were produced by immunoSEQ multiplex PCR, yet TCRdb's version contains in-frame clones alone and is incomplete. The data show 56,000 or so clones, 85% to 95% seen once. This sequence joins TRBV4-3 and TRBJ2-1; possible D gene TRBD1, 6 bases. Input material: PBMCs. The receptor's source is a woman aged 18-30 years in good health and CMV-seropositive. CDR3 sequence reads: CASSGLTGPYNEQFF. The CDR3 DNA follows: TGCGCCAGCAGCGGGTTGACAGGACCATACAATGAGCAGTTCTTC.